These 9 T cell receptor beta chains were sequenced from one sample in a study of sequential checkpoint blockade in melanoma. Profiled with immunoSEQ multiplex PCR; TCRdb holds only in-frame clones, not every one. The table includes about 20,000 clones, around 82% detected once. Described treatment: randomized to nivolumab then ipilimumab (arm A) or the reverse (arm B). The specimen comprised CD8+ T cells sorted from blood (inferred from file names), sampled from a patient given nivolumab and ipilimumab in sequence. These receptors were taken from a human donor with melanoma.

The J gene is TRBJ2-7, the V gene TRBV5-1, with 8 bases lining up with TRBD2. This CDR3 is built from 16 residues. V trimming: 0 bases; J trimming: 0 bases; junction bases outside the gene matches: 5. Germline V gene data show CDR1 as SGHRS and CDR2 as YFSETQ. CDR3 in amino acids: CASSLGPLADSYEQYF. The DNA for the CDR3 is TGCGCCAGCAGCTTGGGACCACTAGCGGACTCCTACGAGCAGTACTTC.

The chain links TRBV10-3 to TRBJ1-2; D call uncertain. Germline CDR1 reads ENHRY; CDR2 reads SYGVKD. This CDR3 contains 17 residues. With 0 bases removed from V and 4 bases from J, the gap between germline ends came to 18 bases. Written as DNA, the CDR3 is TGTGCCATCAGTGAGTCGAAGGCAGGCGGGGTGCGCTATGGCTACACCTTC. This codes for CAISESKAGGVRYGYTF.

The chain joins TRBV11-1 to TRBJ2-1; 10 positions match TRBD1. Germline V gives CDR1 SGHAT, CDR2 FQDESV (reference sequence). Trimming cost V 4 bases and J 8 bases; bases outside gene matches: 8. This CDR3 is built from 15 residues. The CDR3 spells CASSSPGQGFHEQFF. Here the CDR3 DNA reads TGTGCCAGCAGCTCCCCGGGACAGGGGTTTCATGAGCAGTTCTTC.

Only one count was recorded for this clone. The junction and the germline gene differ at one end; a read error may be behind it. The sample carries other DNA sequences with the same CDR3. The CDR3 spells CASSGANSHEQYF. CDR3 DNA sequence: TGCGCCAGCAGTGGAGCGAACTCCCACGAGCAGTACTTC. The V call is TRBV10-2, the J call TRBJ2-7; D not resolved. Germline CDR1 WSHSY, CDR2 SAAADI. This CDR3 has 13 amino acids.

This clone was counted a few times. CDR3 DNA: TGTGCCAGCAGCCATTGGACATTCGGAAACACCATATATTTT. Protein product: CASSHWTFGNTIYF. J is TRBJ1-3 and V is TRBV4-2; a weak D match, TRBD1 (5 bases). The CDR3 is made up of 14 amino acids. Trimming removed 3 bases at V and 4 bases at J, with 10 bases between. From germline, CDR1 is LGHNA and CDR2 YNFKEQ.

This sequence joins TRBV5-5 and TRBJ2-7; 13 bases agree with TRBD2. Germline-derived CDR1 and CDR2 are SGHKS and YYEKEE (reference sequence). CDR3 length: 19 amino acids. The trim removed 0 bases at V and 2 bases at J, leaving 11 bases unmatched. CDR3 sequence (DNA): TGTGCCAGCAGCTTGGCGCAACTAGCGGGGGGGGCTCTCCCCTACGAGCAGTACTTC. It translates to CASSLAQLAGGALPYEQYF.

The J gene is TRBJ2-1, the V gene TRBV7-6; D is unclear. The V end lost 1 base, the J end lost 0 bases, and 7 bases lay between the germline ends. The CDR3 runs 15 residues. CDR1 and CDR2 (germline): SGHVS, FNYEAQ. The CDR3 DNA follows: TGTGCCAGCAGCTTAGGCCCGAGCTCCTACAATGAGCAGTTCTTC. This translates into CASSLGPSSYNEQFF.

This clone was detected only once. This chain joins TRBV9 and TRBJ2-7; 7 bases are a match to TRBD1. Germline V CDR1 and CDR2: SGDLS, YYNGEE. V trimming: 4 bases; J trimming: 1 base; junction bases outside the gene matches: 5. The CDR3 extends over 14 amino acids. CDR3 coding DNA: TGTGCCAGCAGCCCCCGGGACAGTTCCTACGAGCAGTACTTC. Encoded protein: CASSPRDSSYEQYF.

The chain uses TRBV6-5 and TRBJ2-7, with TRBD1 as a possible D gene (6 bases). Looked up from germline, CDR1 is MNHEY and CDR2 is SVGAGI. V was pared by 5 bases and J by 4 bases, with 12 bases between. The CDR3 totals 13 residues. CDR3 loop: CASSHREIYEQYF. CDR3 bases: TGTGCCAGCAGTCACAGGGAGATATACGAGCAGTACTTC.